The rows below give T cell receptor beta chains drawn from one sample of a study of technical replicates of blood from a few donors. Method: immunoSEQ multiplex PCR; TCRdb's copy keeps in-frame clones and lacks some. This table holds about 59,000 clones, 85% to 95% found once. Sequencing was performed on PBMCs. Receptors originate from a human donor in good health. Some clones in this sample may be carry-over from other donors' samples. Both conserved end residues are part of each CDR3. A D gene is named only where the DNA matches it firmly. Size values are once, few and many counts, or a class for expanded clones, and some rows have none.

v_gene: TRBV9; d_gene: TRBD2; j_gene: TRBJ2-1; abundance: NA; CDR3aa: CASSTSGSSYNEQFF; CDR3nt: TGTGCCAGCAGCACTAGCGGGAGCTCCTACAATGAGCAGTTCTTC
v_gene: TRBV7-2; d_gene: TRBD2; j_gene: TRBJ2-5; abundance: NA; CDR3aa: CASSSTPGGSLRTQYF; CDR3nt: TGTGCCAGCAGCTCAACTCCGGGGGGGTCCCTCCGGACCCAGTACTTC
v_gene: TRBV4-3; d_gene: NA; j_gene: TRBJ1-2; abundance: NA; CDR3aa: CASSQDQGFGYTF; CDR3nt: TGCGCCAGCAGCCAAGATCAGGGGTTTGGCTACACCTTC
v_gene: TRBV6-1; d_gene: TRBD2; j_gene: TRBJ2-3; abundance: NA; CDR3aa: CASSVLAGSTDTQYF; CDR3nt: TGTGCCAGCAGTGTGCTAGCGGGGAGCACAGATACGCAGTATTTT
v_gene: TRBV2; d_gene: TRBD1; j_gene: TRBJ2-7; abundance: NA; CDR3aa: CASSAWTGTYEQYF; CDR3nt: TGTGCCAGCAGTGCTTGGACAGGGACCTACGAGCAGTACTTC
v_gene: TRBV20-1; d_gene: NA; j_gene: TRBJ2-7; abundance: NA; CDR3aa: CSAIRNYEQYF; CDR3nt: TGCAGTGCTATCAGGAACTACGAGCAGTACTTC
v_gene: TRBV7-7; d_gene: NA; j_gene: TRBJ2-3; abundance: NA; CDR3aa: CASSPLPRTSTDTQYF; CDR3nt: TGTGCCAGCAGCCCCCTGCCGAGAACTAGCACAGATACGCAGTATTTT
v_gene: TRBV4-2; d_gene: NA; j_gene: TRBJ1-1; abundance: NA; CDR3aa: CASRPESSTEAFF; CDR3nt: TGTGCCAGCAGACCCGAGAGTTCCACTGAAGCTTTCTTT
v_gene: TRBV13; d_gene: NA; j_gene: TRBJ1-4; abundance: NA; CDR3aa: CASSLSVEANEKLFF; CDR3nt: TGTGCCAGCAGCCTCTCAGTTGAGGCTAATGAAAAACTGTTTTTT
v_gene: TRBV7-2; d_gene: TRBD2; j_gene: TRBJ2-7; abundance: NA; CDR3aa: CASSLELAGGSYEQYF; CDR3nt: TGTGCCAGCAGCTTAGAACTAGCGGGTGGCTCCTACGAGCAGTACTTC
v_gene: TRBV4-2; d_gene: NA; j_gene: TRBJ2-1; abundance: NA; CDR3aa: CASALENEQFF; CDR3nt: TGTGCCAGCGCGTTGGAGAATGAGCAGTTCTTC
v_gene: TRBV7-9; d_gene: NA; j_gene: TRBJ2-6; abundance: once; CDR3aa: CASSLTSQGSGANVLTF; CDR3nt: TGTGCCAGCAGCCTCACCTCACAGGGCTCTGGGGCCAACGTCCTGACTTTC
v_gene: TRBV6-5; d_gene: TRBD1; j_gene: TRBJ1-5; abundance: NA; CDR3aa: CASSYQGGQPQHF; CDR3nt: TGTGCCAGCAGTTACCAGGGGGGACAGCCCCAGCATTTT
v_gene: TRBV2; d_gene: NA; j_gene: TRBJ1-2; abundance: NA; CDR3aa: CASSDLFGGNTF; CDR3nt: TGTGCCAGCAGTGATCTCTTCGGAGGGAACACCTTC
v_gene: TRBV4-3; d_gene: NA; j_gene: TRBJ2-2; abundance: NA; CDR3aa: CASSPSGGDAGELFF; CDR3nt: TGCGCCAGCAGCCCCTCAGGAGGGGACGCCGGGGAGCTGTTTTTT
v_gene: TRBV6-5; d_gene: TRBD1; j_gene: TRBJ1-1; abundance: NA; CDR3aa: CASSTDRAGKAFF; CDR3nt: TGTGCCAGCAGTACAGACAGGGCTGGTAAAGCTTTCTTT
v_gene: TRBV2; d_gene: NA; j_gene: TRBJ1-2; abundance: NA; CDR3aa: CASKPNGGGNYGYTF; CDR3nt: TGTGCCAGCAAGCCCAACGGGGGTGGCAACTATGGCTACACCTTC
v_gene: TRBV7-2; d_gene: NA; j_gene: TRBJ1-5; abundance: NA; CDR3aa: CASSWGGAQPQHF; CDR3nt: TGTGCCAGCAGCTGGGGGGGTGCTCAGCCCCAGCATTTT
v_gene: TRBV10-3; d_gene: TRBD1; j_gene: TRBJ2-7; abundance: once; CDR3aa: CAISYGTGTYEQYF; CDR3nt: TGTGCCATCAGTTACGGGACAGGGACCTACGAGCAGTACTTC
v_gene: TRBV7-9; d_gene: NA; j_gene: TRBJ2-5; abundance: NA; CDR3aa: CASSGVAENPQETQYF; CDR3nt: TGTGCCAGCAGCGGGGTAGCGGAGAACCCCCAAGAGACCCAGTACTTC
v_gene: TRBV18; d_gene: TRBD1; j_gene: TRBJ1-1; abundance: NA; CDR3aa: CASSLYTGANTEAFF; CDR3nt: TGTGCCAGCTCACTATATACAGGGGCGAACACTGAAGCTTTCTTT
v_gene: TRBV13; d_gene: TRBD2; j_gene: TRBJ2-7; abundance: NA; CDR3aa: CASSIQGTSGMGEQYF; CDR3nt: TGTGCCAGCAGCATACAGGGGACTAGCGGGATGGGCGAGCAGTACTTC
v_gene: TRBV5-6; d_gene: NA; j_gene: TRBJ1-4; abundance: NA; CDR3aa: CASSLGQTTNEKLFF; CDR3nt: TGTGCCAGCAGCTTGGGACAAACAACTAATGAAAAACTGTTTTTT
v_gene: TRBV19; d_gene: NA; j_gene: TRBJ2-1; abundance: NA; CDR3aa: CASSRGTEVYNEQFF; CDR3nt: TGTGCCAGTAGCCGCGGGACAGAGGTATACAATGAGCAGTTCTTC
v_gene: TRBV27; d_gene: NA; j_gene: TRBJ1-1; abundance: NA; CDR3aa: CASSNRAQTEAFF; CDR3nt: TGTGCCAGCAGCAACAGGGCGCAGACTGAAGCTTTCTTT
v_gene: TRBV19; d_gene: TRBD2; j_gene: TRBJ2-4; abundance: NA; CDR3aa: CASSHRETSAKQYF; CDR3nt: TGTGCCAGTAGTCACCGGGAGACTAGCGCCAAGCAGTACTTC
v_gene: TRBV10-3; d_gene: NA; j_gene: TRBJ2-2; abundance: NA; CDR3aa: CAIRKSRQGNPGELFF; CDR3nt: TGTGCCATCAGGAAATCCAGGCAGGGGAATCCCGGGGAGCTGTTTTTT
v_gene: TRBV7-9; d_gene: NA; j_gene: TRBJ2-1; abundance: once; CDR3aa: CASSLAEGDLGSWEQFF; CDR3nt: TGTGCCAGCAGCTTAGCTGAGGGGGACCTCGGATCATGGGAGCAGTTCTTC
v_gene: TRBV5-1; d_gene: TRBD1; j_gene: TRBJ1-5; abundance: NA; CDR3aa: CASSPGGTGDSQPQHF; CDR3nt: TGCGCCAGCAGCCCGGGAGGGACAGGGGATAGTCAGCCCCAGCATTTT
v_gene: TRBV14; d_gene: NA; j_gene: TRBJ1-3; abundance: few; CDR3aa: CASRSGNTIYF; CDR3nt: TGTGCCAGCCGCTCTGGAAACACCATATATTTT
v_gene: TRBV7-2; d_gene: NA; j_gene: TRBJ2-7; abundance: NA; CDR3aa: CASTPLGRPGPYEQYF; CDR3nt: TGTGCCAGCACCCCCCTTGGGCGCCCAGGGCCCTACGAGCAGTACTTC
v_gene: TRBV7-3; d_gene: NA; j_gene: TRBJ1-1; abundance: once; CDR3aa: CASSLNRGGASEAFF; CDR3nt: TGTGCCAGCAGCCTAAACCGGGGGGGGGCCTCTGAAGCTTTCTTT
v_gene: TRBV4-3; d_gene: NA; j_gene: TRBJ1-4; abundance: NA; CDR3aa: CASSHSDDRLFF; CDR3nt: TGCGCCAGCAGCCATAGCGACGACAGGCTGTTTTTT
v_gene: TRBV4-2; d_gene: NA; j_gene: TRBJ1-6; abundance: NA; CDR3aa: CASSRSRSEGPLHF; CDR3nt: TGTGCCAGCAGCCGTAGCCGCTCCGAGGGCCCCCTCCACTTT
v_gene: TRBV28; d_gene: TRBD2; j_gene: TRBJ2-1; abundance: NA; CDR3aa: CASSFELAGGPGRNEQFF; CDR3nt: TGTGCCAGCAGTTTCGAGCTAGCGGGAGGGCCCGGGAGAAATGAGCAGTTCTTC
v_gene: TRBV9; d_gene: TRBD2; j_gene: TRBJ2-3; abundance: NA; CDR3aa: CASSKGGLAGDPNTQYF; CDR3nt: TGTGCCAGCAGCAAGGGGGGACTAGCGGGGGACCCAAATACGCAGTATTTT
v_gene: TRBV7-2; d_gene: NA; j_gene: TRBJ1-6; abundance: NA; CDR3aa: CATHGPTAINSPLHF; CDR3nt: TGTGCCACCCACGGTCCGACAGCCATTAATTCACCCCTCCACTTT
v_gene: TRBV2; d_gene: TRBD1; j_gene: TRBJ2-2; abundance: NA; CDR3aa: CASSPKTGSNTGELFF; CDR3nt: TGTGCCAGCAGTCCTAAGACAGGGTCGAACACCGGGGAGCTGTTTTTT
v_gene: TRBV6-5; d_gene: NA; j_gene: TRBJ2-7; abundance: NA; CDR3aa: CASSPPGHRSYEQYF; CDR3nt: TGTGCCAGCAGCCCCCCGGGACACCGCTCCTACGAGCAGTACTTC
v_gene: TRBV7-9; d_gene: NA; j_gene: TRBJ1-6; abundance: NA; CDR3aa: CASSPGSVNSPLHF; CDR3nt: TGTGCCAGCAGCCCGGGATCCGTGAATTCACCCCTCCACTTT
v_gene: TRBV7-2; d_gene: TRBD1; j_gene: TRBJ2-7; abundance: NA; CDR3aa: CASSFYRGLVPTYEQYF; CDR3nt: TGTGCCAGCAGCTTCTACAGGGGTCTGGTCCCGACCTACGAGCAGTACTTC
v_gene: TRBV19; d_gene: NA; j_gene: TRBJ2-2; abundance: NA; CDR3aa: CASSISGGELFF; CDR3nt: TGTGCCAGTAGTATATCAGGAGGGGAGCTGTTTTTT
v_gene: TRBV5-1; d_gene: NA; j_gene: TRBJ2-2; abundance: NA; CDR3aa: CASSLQGGTGELFF; CDR3nt: TGCGCCAGCAGCTTGCAGGGCGGCACCGGGGAGCTGTTTTTT
v_gene: TRBV7-8; d_gene: TRBD1; j_gene: TRBJ2-6; abundance: NA; CDR3aa: CASSSWDRAWANVLTF; CDR3nt: TGTGCCAGCAGCTCTTGGGACAGGGCATGGGCCAACGTCCTGACTTTC
v_gene: TRBV6-5; d_gene: TRBD1; j_gene: TRBJ1-1; abundance: NA; CDR3aa: CASSYFGQGMKAFF; CDR3nt: TGTGCCAGCAGTTACTTCGGACAGGGGATGAAAGCTTTCTTT
v_gene: TRBV4-3; d_gene: TRBD1; j_gene: TRBJ2-7; abundance: NA; CDR3aa: CASSQDWDSTAYEQYF; CDR3nt: TGCGCCAGCAGCCAAGACTGGGACAGTACTGCCTACGAGCAGTACTTC
v_gene: TRBV4-3; d_gene: TRBD2; j_gene: TRBJ2-1; abundance: NA; CDR3aa: CASSQGVAGGYEQFF; CDR3nt: TGCGCCAGCAGCCAAGGGGTAGCGGGAGGATATGAGCAGTTCTTC
v_gene: TRBV5-1; d_gene: NA; j_gene: TRBJ2-3; abundance: NA; CDR3aa: CASSLSRQSSTDTQYF; CDR3nt: TGCGCCAGCAGCTTGTCGCGGCAGTCAAGCACAGATACGCAGTATTTT
v_gene: TRBV27; d_gene: NA; j_gene: TRBJ2-6; abundance: NA; CDR3aa: CASREHGASGANVLTF; CDR3nt: TGTGCCAGCAGGGAACACGGAGCCTCTGGGGCCAACGTCCTGACTTTC
v_gene: TRBV10-3; d_gene: NA; j_gene: TRBJ1-1; abundance: once; CDR3aa: CAISESGDGQKAFF; CDR3nt: TGTGCCATCAGTGAGAGCGGGGACGGACAGAAAGCTTTCTTT
v_gene: TRBV6-5; d_gene: NA; j_gene: TRBJ2-5; abundance: NA; CDR3aa: CASSWGLQETQYF; CDR3nt: TGTGCCAGCAGTTGGGGACTCCAAGAGACCCAGTACTTC